The T cell receptor (beta chain) described here comes from a study of vaccination and CD4 T cells after COVID-19. Study-wide results and limits: Spike mono-reactivity was shown by 304 of 307 vaccine-specific clones in convalescent patients.

With regard to this clonotype: Its antigen is currently unknown.

Specified treatment: roughly 11-day PBMC culture with coronavirus spike peptide pools or control peptides (ViraFEST assay). T cells were expanded with peptide pools, and expanded clonotypes were identified by TCR sequencing. Trimming stripped 1 base from V and 2 bases from J, with 11 bases between. CDR1 and CDR2 from the germline V gene are SGHVS and FNYEAQ. The CDR3 is 15 residues long. Cultured CD4+ T-cell DNA underwent Oncomine TCR Beta short-read sequencing. TCRdb re-called the PCR reads with MiXCR, one entry per CDR3 protein. This table holds about 14,000 distinct CDR3 sequences, 50% to 55% found once.

This TCR was sampled from a human donor who had recovered from COVID-19. The V gene is TRBV7-6, the J gene TRBJ2-5; no firm D call. The sequenced sample was CD4+ T cells from blood, cultured in vitro. CDR3 in amino acids: CASSLGSGRQETQYF. The CDR3 DNA follows: TGTGCCAGCAGCTTAGGTTCGGGCAGACAAGAGACCCAGTACTTC.